This T cell receptor beta chain comes out of a study of STAT3 mutations in large granular lymphocyte leukemia. On the study more broadly: Roughly half the longitudinally sequenced T-LGLL patients had canonical STAT3 mutations. Immunosuppressive therapy was given to more than half of T-LGLL patients.

Concerning this clone: Its antigen is still unknown.

This CDR3 comprises 14 residues. The V end was cut by 2 bases, the J end by 8 bases, with 18 bases between. Germline V gives CDR1 GTSNPN, CDR2 SVGIG (reference sequence). Study-wide findings and caveats: Persisting codominant clonotypes may have hidden a small pathogenic clone. Every T-LGLL patient had at least one immunodominant TCRbeta clonotype.

Sequencing was performed with immunoSEQ multiplex PCR; in TCRdb, only in-frame clones are kept and a portion is missing. The data contain about 2,000 clones, roughly two thirds of them singletons. This chain links TRBV30 with TRBJ1-2; no definite D call. Sequencing input: peripheral blood mononuclear cells. The sequence came from a man aged 45-60 years with T-cell large granular lymphocyte leukemia. Some clones in this sample may be carry-over from other donors' samples. CDR3 sequence (DNA): TGTGCCTGGAGTAATAAGAGAGGGAAGGTGGGCTACACCTTC. Protein product: CAWSNKRGKVGYTF.